This TCR beta chain was captured by sequencing in a study of early T cells in non-severe SARS-CoV-2 infection. This clonotype was counted ten times or more. TCRdb reanalysed the 5' RACE reads using MiXCR and keeps one entry per CDR3 protein. The table records 55,000 or so distinct CDR3 sequences, around 12% of them present only once. Germline V gives CDR1 PRHDT, CDR2 FYEKMQ (reference sequence). CDR3 length equals 16 residues. V was pared by 5 bases and J by 1 base, with 14 bases between. The rearrangement uses TRBV13 and TRBJ2-2; D remains ambiguous. The clonotype was recovered from an adult who was a healthcare worker with PCR-confirmed SARS-CoV-2 infection or an uninfected control (not recorded which). Material: whole blood. The CDR3 sequence is CASSPPPNQNTGELFF. The CDR3 DNA reads TGTGCCAGCAGCCCCCCCCCAAACCAGAACACCGGGGAGCTGTTTTTT.